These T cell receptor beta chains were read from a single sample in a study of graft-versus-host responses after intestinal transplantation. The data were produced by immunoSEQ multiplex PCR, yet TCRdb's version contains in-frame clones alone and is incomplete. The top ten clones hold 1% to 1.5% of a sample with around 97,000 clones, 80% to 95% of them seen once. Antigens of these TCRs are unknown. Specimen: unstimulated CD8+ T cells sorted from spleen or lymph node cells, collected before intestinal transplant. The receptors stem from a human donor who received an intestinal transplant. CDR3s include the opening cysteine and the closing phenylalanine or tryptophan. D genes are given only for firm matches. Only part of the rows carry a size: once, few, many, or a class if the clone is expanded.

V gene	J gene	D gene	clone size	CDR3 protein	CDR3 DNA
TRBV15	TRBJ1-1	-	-	CATSPPGIVEAFF	TGTGCCACCAGCCCCCCGGGGATCGTAGAAGCTTTCTTT
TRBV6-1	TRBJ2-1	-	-	CASRGEARTVLEFF	TGTGCCAGCAGAGGGGAGGCCCGGACGGTACTGGAGTTCTTC
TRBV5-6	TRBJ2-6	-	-	CASSSDRTRASGANVLTF	TGTGCCAGCAGCTCAGACAGGACCCGCGCCTCTGGGGCCAACGTCCTGACTTTC
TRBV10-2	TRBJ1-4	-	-	CASSESVGQSVLFF	TGCGCCAGCAGTGAGTCAGTGGGCCAAAGTGTACTGTTTTTT
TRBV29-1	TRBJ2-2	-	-	CSVEGTGELFF	TGCAGCGTTGAGGGCACCGGGGAGCTGTTTTTT
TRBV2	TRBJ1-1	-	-	CASRQGGLSEAFF	TGTGCCAGCAGGCAGGGAGGTTTATCTGAAGCTTTCTTT
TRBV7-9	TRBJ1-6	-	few	CASSPGTSGPPLHF	TGTGCCAGCAGCCCCGGGACCTCAGGACCACCCCTCCACTTT
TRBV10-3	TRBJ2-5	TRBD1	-	CAISTGDQETQYF	TGTGCCATCAGTACAGGGGACCAAGAGACCCAGTACTTC
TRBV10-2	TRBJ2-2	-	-	CASREKGPYTGELFF	TGCGCCAGCAGGGAAAAGGGGCCGTACACCGGGGAGCTGTTTTTT
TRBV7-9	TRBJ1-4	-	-	CASSPRLDAGEGEKLFF	TGTGCCAGCAGCCCTCGGTTGGACGCGGGGGAGGGTGAAAAACTGTTTTTT
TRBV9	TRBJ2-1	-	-	CASSVSPDNEQFF	TGTGCCAGCAGCGTATCCCCGGACAATGAGCAGTTCTTC
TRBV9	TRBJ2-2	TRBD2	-	CASSPGGGRTGELFF	TGTGCCAGCAGCCCCGGGGGGGGGAGGACCGGGGAGCTGTTTTTT
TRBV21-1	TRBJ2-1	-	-	CASSPLGTLDNEQFF	TGTGCCAGCAGCCCTCTAGGGACGCTTGACAATGAGCAGTTCTTC
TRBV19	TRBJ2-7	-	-	CASSIWGGSYEQYF	TGTGCCAGTAGTATTTGGGGAGGCTCCTACGAGCAGTACTTC
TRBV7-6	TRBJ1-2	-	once	CASSLARGPEDGYTF	TGTGCCAGCAGCTTAGCTAGGGGTCCCGAGGATGGCTACACCTTC
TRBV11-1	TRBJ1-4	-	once	CASSLAGSATNEKLFF	TGTGCCAGCAGCTTAGCCGGAAGTGCAACTAATGAAAAACTGTTTTTT
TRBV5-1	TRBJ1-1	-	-	CASSLAYTLNTEAFF	TGCGCCAGCAGCTTGGCCTACACCCTCAACACTGAAGCTTTCTTT
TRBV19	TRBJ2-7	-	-	CASRGDGRGVQYF	TGTGCCAGTAGGGGGGACGGTCGGGGCGTGCAGTACTTC
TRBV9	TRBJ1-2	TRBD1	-	CASSVARDRASYGYTF	TGTGCCAGCAGCGTAGCCAGGGACAGAGCGTCCTATGGCTACACCTTC
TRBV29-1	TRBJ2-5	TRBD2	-	CSVGESGGARETQYF	TGCAGCGTTGGGGAAAGCGGGGGGGCCCGGGAGACCCAGTACTTC
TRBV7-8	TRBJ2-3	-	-	CASSLGATDTQYF	TGTGCCAGCAGCTTAGGGGCAACAGATACGCAGTATTTT
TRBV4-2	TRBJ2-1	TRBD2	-	CASSQDRTSGGEQFF	TGTGCCAGCAGCCAAGATAGGACTAGCGGGGGAGAGCAGTTCTTC
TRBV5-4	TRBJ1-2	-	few	CASSIGPGLNYGYTF	TGTGCCAGCAGCATTGGTCCGGGACTGAACTATGGCTACACCTTC
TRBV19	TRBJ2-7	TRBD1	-	CASSTVGQGAFVYEQYF	TGTGCCAGTAGTACCGTGGGACAGGGGGCGTTCGTCTACGAGCAGTACTTC
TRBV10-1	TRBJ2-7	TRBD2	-	CASSESRLAGEYYEQYF	TGCGCCAGCAGTGAGTCGAGGCTAGCGGGGGAATACTACGAGCAGTACTTC
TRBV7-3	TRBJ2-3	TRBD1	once	CASGGGQGSDTQYF	TGTGCCAGTGGAGGGGGACAGGGCTCAGATACGCAGTATTTT
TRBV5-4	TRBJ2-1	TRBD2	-	CASRAAGSSYNEQFF	TGTGCCAGCAGGGCAGCGGGGAGCTCCTACAATGAGCAGTTCTTC
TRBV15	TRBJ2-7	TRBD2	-	CATSGERGYEQYF	TGTGCCACCTCAGGTGAGCGGGGCTACGAGCAGTACTTC
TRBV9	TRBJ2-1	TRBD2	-	CASSMRGGNNEQFF	TGTGCCAGCAGCATGCGGGGGGGCAACAATGAGCAGTTCTTC